This T cell receptor (beta chain) was profiled in a study of T-cell memory formation after mild COVID-19. General study results and limits: The pre-infection memory compartment contained some responding clones, suggesting cross-reactive memory joined. Most CD4+ clones that shrank were in CM and EM, while CD8+ ones turned up in EMRA. A second wave of clones peaked on day 37, and their SARS-CoV-2 specificity went unconfirmed.

This CDR3 spans 14 amino acids. Unmatched junction bases numbered 11, after V lost 6 bases and J lost 10 bases. Germline CDR1 and CDR2: MNHEY and SVGEGT. Sample barcodes and UMIs were carried by the TCR alpha and TCR beta cDNA libraries that 5'RACE generated with constant-segment primers. TCRdb recomputed calls from the 5' RACE reads with MiXCR, one row per CDR3 protein. The sample has fewer than 250,000 distinct CDR3 sequences, 15% seen once. As to this clonotype: Its cognate antigen is unknown.

This clonotype was obtained from an adult woman who had mild COVID-19 (a few samples of this study predate the infection). Cell type and time point are not known. Sequencing was carried out using PBMCs or a T cell subset sorted from them (not recorded which). The V gene is TRBV6-2 or TRBV6-3, the J gene TRBJ2-5; 10 nucleotides agree with TRBD2. DNA for the CDR3: TGTGCCAGCAGAAGGGCTAGCGGGAGAAGGGACCAGTACTTC. Encoded protein: CASRRASGRRDQYF.